Below, one T cell receptor (beta chain) is given with its context. This specimen belongs to a study of blood T cells in healthy people across ages. Next came a second PCR, run for roughly 6 to 11 cycles, which used a sample-barcoded 5' primer along with a J-beta primer mix. TCRdb used MiXCR to reprocess the 5' RACE reads, holding one entry per CDR3 protein. The sample lists about 510,000 distinct CDR3 sequences, about 27% occurring once. CDR3 length: 14 amino acids. V lost 4 bases and J lost 6, with 13 bases in between. Germline assignment: CDR1 MNHNS and CDR2 SASEGT. This sample also appeared in a second study, on T cells of mothers and their children.

What was sequenced was blood. This rearrangement joins TRBV6-1 to TRBJ2-1; possibly TRBD1 or TRBD2 for D (5 bases each). This clonotype was obtained from a boy aged 2 to 9 in good health. CDR3 in DNA: TGTGCCAGCAGTGGTGGGGGACCGGCCAATGAGCAGTTCTTC. It translates to CASSGGGPANEQFF.